The present TCR beta chain was sequenced within a study of a mutant IDH1 vaccine in newly diagnosed glioma. Study overall: Patients began vaccination 4-6 weeks after radiotherapy alone, or with temozolomide cycles. The sex distribution of treated patients was 62.5% male and about 38% female, with a mean age of roughly 40 years.

In the case of this clone: The antigen is unknown.

Time point meaning: week 23, last vaccination. The study gave 300 ug of mutant IDH1 20-mer peptide per vaccine dose, with topical imiquimod. There are 14 residues in the CDR3. The germline V gene encodes CDR1 SEHNR and CDR2 FQNEAQ (reference sequence). Trimming removed 5 bases at V and 0 bases at J, with 9 bases between. Produced via immunoSEQ multiplex PCR; TCRdb's table is partial and in-frame only. In the table there are just under 45,000 clones, under 95% of which are singletons. Study results and caveats: Pseudoprogression apparently lacked any relation to changes in top peripheral T cell clonotypes.

This material consisted of PBMCs, taken from a glioma patient whose treatment included an IDH1 peptide vaccine. The chain combines TRBV7-9 with TRBJ2-3; D is tentatively TRBD1 or TRBD2 (5 bases each). This receptor was identified in a man aged 50 to 59 with glioma. Written as DNA, the CDR3 is TGTGCCAGCAGCCTCGAGGGGAGCACAGATACGCAGTATTTT. Translation gives CASSLEGSTDTQYF.